This T cell receptor beta chain was sequenced for a study of tumor-infiltrating lymphocytes in primary liver carcinoma. General study findings and limits: Pairs comparing tumor with adjacent tissue or blood overlapped less than pairs drawn from tumor regions. Compared with blood, tumor repertoires held significantly more in their top 250 clones.

Starting material of about 480 ng total RNA yielded TCR beta cDNA via a constant-region primer. Libraries covering TCR beta were generated through three nested multiplex PCR rounds (using a slightly modified ARM-PCR). The opening two PCR rounds, 10 cycles each, paired TRBV1-TRBV30 forward primers with a C-beta reverse primer. TCRdb re-analysed the multiplex PCR reads in MiXCR, keeping a single row per CDR3 protein. Here the sample spans around 120,000 distinct CDR3 sequences, 55% to 75% being singletons. The V gene end was trimmed by 6 bases and the J gene end by 9 bases; junction bases not matched to a gene: 14. CDR1 is SNHLY and CDR2 is FYNNEI in the germline V gene. CDR3 length equals 16 residues. Unsorted bulk tissue, about 17-33 mg of it, served as the source for co-extraction of RNA and DNA. Comments on this clonotype: What it binds is unknown.

Material for sequencing was liver tumor tissue from sampling region 1. The subset: tumor region T1, superior pole. The clonotype originates from a woman in her sixties with primary liver carcinoma and hepatitis B virus infection. V gene TRBV2 combines with J gene TRBJ2-1; 10 bases match TRBD2. Here the CDR3 reads CASRGTSDPRRIEQFF. The CDR3 DNA reads as TGTGCCAGCAGGGGGACTAGCGACCCGCGGCGCATTGAGCAGTTCTTC.